This T cell receptor beta chain came from a study of T cells in tuberculosis. Worth noting for this clone: Antigen: not known.

The time point: new active TB diagnosis, blood taken before or within 7 days of starting treatment. On average roughly 90,000 T cells per donor were immunosequenced. The method was immunoSEQ multiplex PCR; TCRdb's version includes in-frame clones alone and lacks a portion of them. Seen here are about 49,000 clones, roughly 96% observed once, and the top ten hold more than 1.3%. V lost 4 bases to trimming and J lost 7 bases; unmatched junction nucleotides: 5. The CDR3 is made up of 14 amino acids. Germline-derived CDR1 and CDR2 are SGHAT and FQNNGV. Findings and limits, study-wide: GMM-specific TCRs were nearer to active tuberculosis alpha repertoires, suggesting expansion.

Sequencing used PBMCs, obtained at tuberculosis diagnosis. The receptor's source is an adult with tuberculosis. The chain links TRBV11-2 to TRBJ2-2, with 8 positions matching TRBD1. The CDR3 protein is CASSSGGGGGELFF. CDR3 DNA: TGTGCCAGCAGCTCAGGGGGCGGAGGCGGGGAGCTGTTTTTT.